The 6 T cell receptor beta chains below were found in one sample sequenced in a study of blood T cell repertoires in COVID-19 (TCRdb year 2020). The protocol used for the library was the immunoSEQ multiplex PCR assay. TCRdb retrieved this table from immuneACCESS and kept in-frame rearrangements only. Not all clones are present; in checked studies, unresolved V genes account for under half, and no reason is known for the remainder. The sample table lists 300,000 or so clones, about 89% of them with a count of one. The ten largest clones capture approximately 1.4% of the sample. Sequenced sample: peripheral blood. The receptors originated from a woman in her thirties or forties who had recovered from COVID-19.

This rearrangement joins TRBV7-2 to TRBJ2-1; the match to TRBD2 covers 13 bases. With 4 bases clipped from V and 15 bases from J, the junction kept 9 bases outside the gene matches. The CDR3 sequence is 14 residues long. Germline-derived CDR1 and CDR2 are SGHTA and FQGNSA. CDR3 sequence reads: CASSSGLAGMSRFF. CDR3 sequence (DNA): TGTGCCAGCAGCTCGGGACTAGCGGGGATGAGTCGGTTCTTC.

This clone is a singleton in its sample. The rearrangement uses TRBV21-1 and TRBJ2-4; the table's D call, TRBD2, was not checked against the DNA. TRBV21-1 is an annotated pseudogene. The CDR3 has 22 residues. CDR3 in DNA: TGTGCCAGCAGCAAAGATAGCGGGGGGGCGTTTCCAACTCTTCTAGCCAAAAACATTCAGTACTTC. Encoded protein: CASSKDSGGAFPTLLAKNIQYF.

CDR3 amino acids: CASSRTGGSSTEAFF. The CDR3 nucleotides read TGTGCCAGCAGCAGGACGGGGGGCTCCAGCACTGAAGCTTTCTTT. The chain has TRBV7-9 and TRBJ1-1, with D tentatively TRBD1 (6 bases). Trimming pared 5 bases from V and 4 bases from J, leaving 17 bases between. This CDR3 is built from 15 residues. CDR1 is SEHNR, CDR2 FQNEAQ, per germline (reference sequence).

As DNA, the CDR3 is TGTGCCAGCAGCTTAACGGCCTTCGGGACTGAAGCTTTCTTT. Protein product: CASSLTAFGTEAFF. The chain links TRBV7-3 to TRBJ1-1; no reliable D call. This CDR3 has 14 amino acids. Germline values: CDR1 SGHTA, CDR2 FQGTGA. V lost 0 bases and J 5 bases, leaving 10 bases between the germline ends.

For this clone: Other nucleotide sequences in the sample specify the same CDR3. V gene TRBV9 combines with J gene TRBJ2-1; TRBD2 aligns across 14 bases. Trimming cost V 4 bases and J 2 bases; bases outside gene matches: 5. Germline CDR1 is SGDLS and CDR2 is YYNGEE. This CDR3 is 17 amino acids long. The CDR3 DNA follows: TGTGCCAGCAGCCCCGGGACTAGCGGGGGCCCCTACAATGAGCAGTTCTTC. Its protein is CASSPGTSGGPYNEQFF.

The CDR3 sequence: CASSLGHSSYEQYF. The CDR3 DNA follows: TGTGCCAGCAGTTTAGGACACAGCTCCTACGAGCAGTACTTC. The rearrangement joins TRBV28 to TRBJ2-7; weak D call: TRBD1 (5 bases). The CDR3 consists of 14 residues. The V end was cut by 2 bases, the J end by 0 bases, with 8 bases between. CDR1 is MDHEN, CDR2 SYDVKM, per germline.